A single sample is the source of the 23 T cell receptor beta chains below, sequenced in a study of human T cells and chemical hapten exposure. Time point noted: pre-sensitization, week 0. As to treatment: therapeutic diphenylcyclopropenone sensitization with weekly scalp DPC. TCRdb reanalysed the RACE reads using MiXCR and keeps one entry per CDR3 protein. Of about 87,000 distinct CDR3 sequences in the sample, around 9.5% were seen once. The sequences come from whole blood, collected in connection with sensitization to the hapten diphenylcyclopropenone (DPC). The receptors derive from a woman aged 35 to 49 with alopecia areata. Some clones in this sample may be carry-over from other donors' samples.

J is TRBJ1-2 and V is TRBV6-1, with no clear D. CDR1 MNHNS and CDR2 SASEGT come from the germline V gene. This CDR3 region has 15 residues. V was trimmed by 3 bases and J by 4 bases, leaving 15 bases between them. DNA of the CDR3: TGTGCCAGCAGTGAGGTTAAAGGGTCAAGCTATGGCTACACCTTC. Its protein product is CASSEVKGSSYGYTF.

This clonotype was detected a few times. The chain uses TRBV7-2 and TRBJ2-7; D not certain. This CDR3 has 10 amino acids. The germline V gene encodes CDR1 SGHTA and CDR2 FQGNSA. Trimming took off 5 bases at V and 4 bases at J, with 3 bases between the two ends. The CDR3, as DNA: TGTGCCAGCAGCAATTACGAGCAGTACTTC. Its protein is CASSNYEQYF.

The genes are TRBV2 and TRBJ2-4; no clear D gene. Trimming shortened V by 10 bases and J by 0 bases, and 4 bases separated the two germline ends. Germline V CDR1 and CDR2: SNHLY, FYNNEI. CDR3 length equals 11 residues. As DNA, the CDR3 is TGTGCCACTCTAGCCAAAAACATTCAGTACTTC. As protein: CATLAKNIQYF.

This clonotype was detected ten times or more. The chain recombines TRBV10-3 with TRBJ1-1; D is undetermined. CDR1 ENHRY and CDR2 SYGVKD come from the germline V gene. The CDR3 contains 11 residues. With 11 bases removed from V and 5 bases from J, the gap between germline ends came to 12 bases. The CDR3 is CAVGQGTEAFF. The CDR3 DNA sequence: TGTGCCGTAGGTCAAGGGACTGAAGCTTTCTTT.

The rearrangement links TRBV7-9 to TRBJ1-1, with D hard to call. Germline V gives CDR1 SEHNR, CDR2 FQNEAQ (reference sequence). The V and J ends lost 1 base and 5 bases respectively, with 8 bases between them. The CDR3 length is 13 residues. The CDR3 DNA is TGTGCCAGCAGCTTAGAGGGTTTAACTGAAGCTTTCTTT. As protein: CASSLEGLTEAFF.

This clonotype was seen a handful of times. The J gene is TRBJ2-3, the V gene TRBV6-6; 8 nucleotides match TRBD2. CDR1 is MNHNY, CDR2 SVGAGI, per germline (reference sequence). Trimming removed 10 bases from V and 4 bases from J; junction bases left unmatched: 10. CDR3 length equals 14 residues. The CDR3 nucleotides are TGTGCCACTACAGGACTAGCCCCCGCAGATACGCAGTATTTT. As protein: CATTGLAPADTQYF.

The sample holds many counts of this clonotype. Here the CDR3 reads CASSPGVNEQFF. The CDR3 nucleotides are TGTGCCAGCAGCCCAGGGGTTAATGAGCAGTTCTTC. This sequence joins TRBV28 and TRBJ2-1; the D gene is possibly TRBD1 (6 bases). The germline gives CDR1 MDHEN, CDR2 SYDVKM. Trimming cost V 6 bases and J 7 bases, with 10 bases left between them. The CDR3 is 12 residues long.

Ten or more counts support this clonotype. The genes are TRBV10-3 and TRBJ2-3; 9 bases agree with TRBD2. This CDR3 has 16 residues. The V segment lost 10 bases and the J segment 3 bases; nucleotides outside the gene matches: 14. Germline CDR1 reads ENHRY; CDR2 reads SYGVKD. CDR3 in DNA: TGTGCCACCAAGGGGCAGCGGGGGGCCAAAACAGATACGCAGTATTTT. It codes for CATKGQRGAKTDTQYF.

In DNA, the CDR3 is TGCAGCGTTGAACCAGGGGGCGGCACTGAAGCTTTCTTT. It encodes CSVEPGGGTEAFF. The rearrangement uses TRBV29-1 and TRBJ1-1; 8 bases align to TRBD1. This CDR3 has 13 residues. Germline-derived CDR1 and CDR2 are SQVTM and ANQGSEA. V lost 2 bases and J lost 4; bases outside the gene matches: 3.

This clonotype has more than one count but fewer than ten. This chain joins TRBV4-3 and TRBJ2-1; TRBD2 aligns across 9 bases. CDR3 size: 16 residues. Germline-derived CDR1 and CDR2 are LGHNA and YSLEER. The V segment lost 0 bases and the J segment 8 bases; nucleotides outside the gene matches: 8. The CDR3 reads CASSQEGAGGMYEQFF. Written as DNA, the CDR3 is TGCGCCAGCAGCCAAGAAGGGGCGGGGGGGATGTATGAGCAGTTCTTC.

V and J are TRBV7-9 and TRBJ2-1; D is unclear. Trimming stripped 5 bases from V and 8 bases from J, with 22 bases between. The CDR3 covers 16 residues. Per the germline V gene, CDR1 is SEHNR and CDR2 is FQNEAQ (reference sequence). CDR3 residues: CASSPGRALKIDEQFF. As DNA, the CDR3 is TGTGCCAGCAGCCCCGGAAGAGCTCTAAAGATCGATGAGCAGTTCTTC. Full variable domain (rest looked up from reference TRBV7-9 and TRBJ2-1): DTGVSQNPRHKITKRGQNVTFRCDPISEHNRLYWYRQTLGQGPEFLTYFQNEAQLEKSRLLSDRFSAERPKGSFSTLEIQRTEQGDSAMYLCASSPGRALKIDEQFFGPGTRLTVL.

This clonotype came up many times. This sequence joins TRBV4-3 and TRBJ1-3; the D is unclear. The CDR3 is 16 amino acids. CDR1 LGHNA and CDR2 YSLEER come from the germline V gene. With 3 bases removed from V and 0 bases from J, the gap between germline ends came to 12 bases. Written as DNA, the CDR3 is TGCGCCAGCAGCCATAATCTGGACTTCTCTGGAAACACCATATATTTT. It encodes CASSHNLDFSGNTIYF.

At least ten counts were recorded for this clonotype. The CDR3 region has the DNA TGTGCCAGCAGCCAAACTACAGGGCGCGGGGGTTACAATGAGCAGTTCTTC. It encodes CASSQTTGRGGYNEQFF. The rearrangement uses TRBV3-2 and TRBJ2-1; the table's D call of TRBD1 was not tested on the DNA. TRBV3-2 is an annotated pseudogene. This CDR3 spans 17 amino acids.

This clonotype was counted many times. The chain carries TRBV12-3 or TRBV12-4 and TRBJ1-5; D uncertain. The CDR3 has 13 amino acids. V was clipped by 3 bases and J by 5 bases, with 8 bases between them. CDR3 in amino acids: CASSFMMDQPQHF. The DNA of the CDR3 is TGTGCCAGCAGTTTTATGATGGATCAGCCCCAGCATTTT.

This clonotype was counted only a few times. The chain links TRBV4-1 to TRBJ1-5; D is uncertain. V lost 3 bases to trimming and J lost 0 bases, with 6 bases between them. This CDR3 contains 14 residues. CDR1 is MGHRA, CDR2 YSYEKL, per germline. CDR3 sequence (DNA): TGCGCCAGCAGCCAGGGGTTTAGCAATCAGCCCCAGCATTTT. Protein sequence: CASSQGFSNQPQHF.

The chain combines TRBV11-2 with TRBJ2-3; tentatively, D is TRBD1 (5 bases). This CDR3 is 15 amino acids long. Trimming removed 4 bases from V and 1 base from J, with 12 bases in between. Germline V gene data show CDR1 as SGHAT and CDR2 as FQNNGV. The CDR3 sequence is CASSSSGPGTDTQYF. Written as DNA, the CDR3 is TGTGCCAGCAGCTCCTCAGGGCCTGGCACAGATACGCAGTATTTT.

This clonotype was observed a handful of times. The gene calls are TRBV7-2 and TRBJ1-2; weak D call: TRBD1 (5 bases). The V and J ends lost 7 bases and 3 bases respectively, with 15 bases between them. This CDR3 has 14 amino acids. The germline CDR1 and CDR2 sequences are SGHTA and FQGNSA. The CDR3 reads CASTPGSRYYGYTF. The CDR3 coding sequence is TGTGCCAGCACCCCAGGGAGCAGATACTATGGCTACACCTTC.

The chain combines TRBV4-1 with TRBJ2-7; a possible D gene is TRBD1 (6 bases). The CDR3 consists of 14 residues. Looked up from germline, CDR1 is MGHRA and CDR2 is YSYEKL. Trimming took off 1 base at V and 0 bases at J, with 7 bases between the two ends. CDR3 region: CASSQGTVSYEQYF. CDR3 nucleotide sequence: TGCGCCAGCAGCCAAGGGACAGTCTCCTACGAGCAGTACTTC.

This chain connects TRBV4-1 to TRBJ2-7; D may be TRBD1 (6 bases). Between the trimmed V and J ends, which lost 0 bases and 4 bases, there was a span of 16 bases. The CDR3 loop spans 16 amino acids. The germline CDR1 and CDR2 sequences are MGHRA and YSYEKL. Here the CDR3 DNA reads TGCGCCAGCAGCCAAGACAATCGACCGGGACAATACGAGCAGTACTTC. Amino acid sequence: CASSQDNRPGQYEQYF.

There are many counts of this clonotype. The V call is TRBV20-1, the J call TRBJ1-5, with D tentatively TRBD1 (6 bases). The germline gives CDR1 DFQATT, CDR2 SNEGSKA (reference sequence). V was cut by 6 bases and J by 0 bases, with 12 bases left in between. CDR3 length: 14 residues. The DNA for the CDR3 is TGCAGTGCACTGACAGGAAATAGCAATCAGCCCCAGCATTTT. Its translation is CSALTGNSNQPQHF.

This clonotype was counted a few times. The chain recombines TRBV6-5 with TRBJ1-1; D possibly corresponds to TRBD1 (5 bases). The germline CDR1 and CDR2 sequences are MNHEY and SVGAGI. CDR3 length equals 12 residues. Trimming took off 8 bases at V and 2 bases at J, with 9 bases between the two ends. The CDR3 DNA reads TGTGCCAGCGGCGGGGGAAACACTGAAGCTTTCTTT. Residues: CASGGGNTEAFF.

This clonotype occurred many times. CDR3 region: CASSIDLDGDEQFF. For the CDR3, the DNA is TGTGCCAGTAGTATAGATTTGGATGGGGATGAGCAGTTCTTC. The chain recombines TRBV19 with TRBJ2-1; D is unclear. CDR1 is LNHDA, CDR2 SQIVND, per germline (reference sequence). V gave up 0 bases and J gave up 8 bases, with 11 bases separating them. The CDR3 extends over 14 amino acids. The entire variable domain, with the rest obtained from reference TRBV19 and TRBJ2-1, is as follows: DGGITQSPKYLFRKEGQNVTLSCEQNLNHDAMYWYRQDPGQGLRLIYYSQIVNDFQKGDIAEGYSVSREKKESFPLTVTSAQKNPTAFYLCASSIDLDGDEQFFGPGTRLTVL.

V gene TRBV6-2 or TRBV6-3 combines with J gene TRBJ2-3, with TRBD2 matching over 8 bases. The CDR3 runs to 21 residues. V lost 0 bases and J lost 0; bases outside the gene matches: 17. Germline V gives CDR1 MNHEY, CDR2 SVGEGT. Here the CDR3 DNA reads TGTGCCAGCAGTTACTCCCCGGGCCTCGCGGGGGGACCCCCAAGCACAGATACGCAGTATTTT. Translating it yields CASSYSPGLAGGPPSTDTQYF.